This TCR beta chain originates from a study of identical twins. After template switching added a universal primer site, the resulting cDNA carried unique molecular identifiers. TCRdb analysed the 5' RACE reads with MiXCR anew, one entry per CDR3 protein. The profile shows about 790,000 distinct CDR3 sequences, around a sixth of them singletons. The germline V and J ends were trimmed by 3 bases and 8 bases, with 14 bases remaining between them. There are 14 residues in the CDR3. Germline values: CDR1 LGHDT, CDR2 YNNKEL (reference sequence). The sample was also linked to a second study, of T cells expressing NK-cell markers.

This chain joins TRBV3-1 and TRBJ2-1; no clear D. Source material: PBMCs. The receptor's source is a woman aged 18-29 years in good health. The CDR3 spells CASSHPPPSYEQFF. CDR3 DNA sequence: TGTGCCAGCAGCCATCCCCCCCCTAGTTATGAGCAGTTCTTC.